One sample yielded the 6 T cell receptor beta chains listed below, sequenced in a study of cytomegalovirus exposure and HLA in healthy donors. Some clones are missing from TCRdb's copy, which holds only in-frame ones; the method was immunoSEQ multiplex PCR. The sample shows fewer than 400,000 clones, around 90% of them seen only once. The sequenced sample consisted of PBMCs. Receptor source: a young man in good health and CMV-seronegative.

In DNA, the CDR3 is TGCGCCAGCAGCTTGGAAGGGGGCGGAAACACTGAAGCTTTCTTT. It is translated as CASSLEGGGNTEAFF. This rearrangement joins TRBV5-1 to TRBJ1-1, with 7 bases matching TRBD1. Germline lookup yields CDR1 SGHRS and CDR2 YFSETQ. The CDR3 loop spans 15 amino acids. The V gene end was trimmed by 0 bases and the J gene end by 2 bases; junction bases not matched to a gene: 4.

The V gene is TRBV11-3, the J gene TRBJ2-5, with 9 bases aligning to TRBD2. From germline, CDR1 is SGHNT and CDR2 YENEEA. This CDR3 spans 14 amino acids. Trimming cost V 5 bases and J 3 bases; bases outside gene matches: 4. The CDR3 here is CASSRAGGEETQYF. The CDR3 DNA is TGTGCCAGCAGCCGGGCGGGGGGGGAAGAGACCCAGTACTTC.

This chain connects TRBV6-5 to TRBJ1-1; TRBD1 might be the D (6 bases). The germline V gene has CDR1 MNHEY and CDR2 SVGAGI. There are 14 residues in the CDR3. Trimming removed 4 bases from V and 6 bases from J, with 15 bases in between. The CDR3 sequence is CASSSPTGLAEAFF. CDR3 bases: TGTGCCAGCAGTTCCCCTACAGGGTTGGCTGAAGCTTTCTTT.

The gene calls are TRBV7-2 and TRBJ1-6; D is perhaps TRBD1 (5 bases). The V and J ends lost 3 bases and 7 bases respectively, with 22 bases between them. Germline V gene data show CDR1 as SGHTA and CDR2 as FQGNSA. The CDR3 is made up of 18 amino acids. The CDR3 DNA is TGTGCCAGCAGCTTCAATAACCGGGGGTTTGGTTGGAATTCACCCCTCCACTTT. It codes for CASSFNNRGFGWNSPLHF.

This sequence joins TRBV15 and TRBJ1-6; 7 positions match TRBD1. The CDR3 spans 16 residues. The J segment lost 4 bases and the V segment lost 1 base, leaving 4 bases of the junction unmatched. Germline V gene lookup returns CDR1 LNHNV and CDR2 YYDKDF (reference sequence). The CDR3 sequence: CATSRVRGQYNSPLHF. The CDR3 DNA reads as TGTGCCACCAGCAGAGTTAGGGGACAGTATAATTCACCCCTCCACTTT.

V is TRBV7-2 and J is TRBJ1-2, with 9 bases that match TRBD1. CDR1 SGHTA and CDR2 FQGNSA come from the germline V gene. V lost 3 bases, J lost 8 bases, and 7 bases stayed unmatched. The CDR3 runs 14 residues. CDR3 protein: CASSFFRTGEGYTF. The CDR3 DNA sequence: TGTGCCAGCAGCTTCTTCCGGACAGGGGAGGGCTACACCTTC. The entire variable domain, with the rest obtained from reference TRBV7-2 and TRBJ1-2, is as follows: GAGVSQSPSNKVTEKGKDVELRCDPISGHTALYWYRQSLGQGLEFLIYFQGNSAPDKSGLPSDRFSAERTGGSVSTLTIQRTQQEDSAVYLCASSFFRTGEGYTFGSGTRLTVV.